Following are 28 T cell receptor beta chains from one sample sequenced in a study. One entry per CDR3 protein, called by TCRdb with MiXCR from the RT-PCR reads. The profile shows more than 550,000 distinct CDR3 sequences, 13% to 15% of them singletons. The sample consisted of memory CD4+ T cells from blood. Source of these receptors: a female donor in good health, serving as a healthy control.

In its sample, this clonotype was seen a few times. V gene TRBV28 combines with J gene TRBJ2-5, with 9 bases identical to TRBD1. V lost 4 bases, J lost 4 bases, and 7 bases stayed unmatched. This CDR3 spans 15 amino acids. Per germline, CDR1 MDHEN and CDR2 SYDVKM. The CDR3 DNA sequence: TGTGCCAGCAGTTCTCCCGAGACAGGGGGAGAGACCCAGTACTTC. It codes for CASSSPETGGETQYF.

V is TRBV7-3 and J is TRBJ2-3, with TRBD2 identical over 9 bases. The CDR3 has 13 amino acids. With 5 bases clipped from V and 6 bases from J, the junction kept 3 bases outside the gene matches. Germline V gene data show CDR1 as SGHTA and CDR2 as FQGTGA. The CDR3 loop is CASSPREGDTQYF. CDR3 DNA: TGTGCCAGCAGCCCGCGGGAGGGGGATACGCAGTATTTT. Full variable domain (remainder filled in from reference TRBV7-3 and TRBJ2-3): GAGVSQTPSNKVTEKGKYVELRCDPISGHTALYWYRQSLGQGPEFLIYFQGTGAADDSGLPNDRFFAVRPEGSVSTLKIQRTERGDSAVYLCASSPREGDTQYFGPGTRLTVL.

The CDR3 region has the DNA TGTGCCAGCAGCCACAGAAAGGGACTGACCTTC. It codes for CASSHRKGLTF. This chain connects TRBV3-1 to TRBJ1-2; D is possibly TRBD1 (5 bases). The V end was cut by 3 bases, the J end by 14 bases, with 13 bases between. Germline assignment: CDR1 LGHDT and CDR2 YNNKEL (reference sequence). CDR3 size: 11 residues.

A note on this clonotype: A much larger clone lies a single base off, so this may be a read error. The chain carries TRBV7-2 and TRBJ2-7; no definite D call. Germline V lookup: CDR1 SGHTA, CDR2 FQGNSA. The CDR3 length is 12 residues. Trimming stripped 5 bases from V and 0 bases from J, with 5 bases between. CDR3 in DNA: TGTGCCAGCAGCATAAGCTCCTACGAGCAGTACTTC. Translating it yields CASSISSYEQYF. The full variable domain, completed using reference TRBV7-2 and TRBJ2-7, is GAGVSQSPSNKVTEKGKDVELRCDPISGHTALYWYRQSLGQGLEFLIYFQGNSAPDKSGLPSDRFSAERTGGSVSTLTIQRTQQEDSAVYLCASSISSYEQYFGPGTRLTVT.

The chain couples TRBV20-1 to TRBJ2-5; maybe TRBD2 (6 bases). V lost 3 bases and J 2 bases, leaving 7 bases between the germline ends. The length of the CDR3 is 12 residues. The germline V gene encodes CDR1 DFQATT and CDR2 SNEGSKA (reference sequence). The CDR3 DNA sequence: TGCAGTGCTAGCCGGGGGCAAGAGACCCAGTACTTC. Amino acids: CSASRGQETQYF.

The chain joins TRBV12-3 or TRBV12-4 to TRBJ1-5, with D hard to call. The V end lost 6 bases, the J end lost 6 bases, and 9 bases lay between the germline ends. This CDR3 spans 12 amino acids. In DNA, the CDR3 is TGTGCCAGCAGACAGACAAGTCAGCCCCAGCATTTT. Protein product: CASRQTSQPQHF.

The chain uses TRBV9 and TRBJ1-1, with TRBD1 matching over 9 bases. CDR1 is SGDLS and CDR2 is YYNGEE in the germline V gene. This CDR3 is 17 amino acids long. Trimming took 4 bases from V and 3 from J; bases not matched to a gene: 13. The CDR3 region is CASSTPADRGWDTEAFF. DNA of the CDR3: TGTGCCAGCAGCACCCCCGCGGACAGGGGTTGGGACACTGAAGCTTTCTTT. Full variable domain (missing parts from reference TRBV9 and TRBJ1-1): DSGVTQTPKHLITATGQRVTLRCSPRSGDLSVYWYQQSLDQGLQFLIQYYNGEERAKGNILERFSAQQFPDLHSELNLSSLELGDSALYFCASSTPADRGWDTEAFFGQGTRLTVV.

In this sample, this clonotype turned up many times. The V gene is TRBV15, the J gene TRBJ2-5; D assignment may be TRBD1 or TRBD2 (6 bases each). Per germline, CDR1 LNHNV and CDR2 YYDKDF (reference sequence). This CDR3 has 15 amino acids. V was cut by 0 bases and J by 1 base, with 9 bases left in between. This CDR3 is CATSRDRGVQETQYF. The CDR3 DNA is TGTGCCACCAGCAGAGATAGGGGGGTCCAAGAGACCCAGTACTTC.

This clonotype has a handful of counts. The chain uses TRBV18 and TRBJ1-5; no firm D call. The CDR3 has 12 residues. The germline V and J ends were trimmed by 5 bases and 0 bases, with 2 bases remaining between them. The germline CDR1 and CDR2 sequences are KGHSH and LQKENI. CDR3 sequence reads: CASSTSNQPQHF. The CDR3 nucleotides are TGTGCCAGCTCAACTAGCAATCAGCCCCAGCATTTT.

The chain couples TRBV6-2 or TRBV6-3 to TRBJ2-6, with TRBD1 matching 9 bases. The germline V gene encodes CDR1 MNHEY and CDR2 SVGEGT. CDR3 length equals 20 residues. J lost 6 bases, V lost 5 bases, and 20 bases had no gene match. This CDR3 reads CASSNMGQGTPGSAANVLTF. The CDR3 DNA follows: TGTGCCAGCAGTAATATGGGACAGGGTACCCCGGGCTCGGCGGCCAACGTCCTGACTTTC.

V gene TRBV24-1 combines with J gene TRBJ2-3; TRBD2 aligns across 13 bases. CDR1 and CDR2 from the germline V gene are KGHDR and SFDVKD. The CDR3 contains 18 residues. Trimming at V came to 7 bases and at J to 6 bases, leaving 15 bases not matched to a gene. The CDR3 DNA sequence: TGTGCCACCAGCGAATTTACCGGACTAGCGGGAGATACCGATACGCAGTATTTT. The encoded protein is CATSEFTGLAGDTDTQYF.

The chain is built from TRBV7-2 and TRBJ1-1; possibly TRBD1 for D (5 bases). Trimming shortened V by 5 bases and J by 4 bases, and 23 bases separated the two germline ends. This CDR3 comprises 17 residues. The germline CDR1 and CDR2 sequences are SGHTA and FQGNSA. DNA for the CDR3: TGTGCCAGCAGCCGTACAGCCACGGTGGGGGTGGGCACTGAAGCTTTCTTT. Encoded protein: CASSRTATVGVGTEAFF.

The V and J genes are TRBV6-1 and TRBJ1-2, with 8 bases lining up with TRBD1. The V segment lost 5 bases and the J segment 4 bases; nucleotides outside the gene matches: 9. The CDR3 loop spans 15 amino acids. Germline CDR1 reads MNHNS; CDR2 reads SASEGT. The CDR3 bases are TGTGCCAGCAGTACCGGGACAGGCCTCGTCTATGGCTACACCTTC. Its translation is CASSTGTGLVYGYTF.

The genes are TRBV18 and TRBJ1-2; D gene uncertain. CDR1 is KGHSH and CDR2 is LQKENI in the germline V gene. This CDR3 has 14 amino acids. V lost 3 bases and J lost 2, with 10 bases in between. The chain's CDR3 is CASSPPVGNYGYTF. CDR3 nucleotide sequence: TGTGCCAGCTCACCCCCGGTGGGAAACTATGGCTACACCTTC.

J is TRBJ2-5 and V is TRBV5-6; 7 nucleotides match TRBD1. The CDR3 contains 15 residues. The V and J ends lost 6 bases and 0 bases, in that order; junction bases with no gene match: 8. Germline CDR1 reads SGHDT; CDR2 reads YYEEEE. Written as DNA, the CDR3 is TGTGCCAGCATCGAACGGGGACAGAACCAAGAGACCCAGTACTTC. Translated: CASIERGQNQETQYF.

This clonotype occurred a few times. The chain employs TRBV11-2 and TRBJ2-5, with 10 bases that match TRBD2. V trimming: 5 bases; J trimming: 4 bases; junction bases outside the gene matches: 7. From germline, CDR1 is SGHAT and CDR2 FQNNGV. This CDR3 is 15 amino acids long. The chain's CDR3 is CASSRGLAVGETQYF. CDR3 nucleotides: TGTGCCAGCAGCCGCGGACTAGCGGTGGGAGAGACCCAGTACTTC.

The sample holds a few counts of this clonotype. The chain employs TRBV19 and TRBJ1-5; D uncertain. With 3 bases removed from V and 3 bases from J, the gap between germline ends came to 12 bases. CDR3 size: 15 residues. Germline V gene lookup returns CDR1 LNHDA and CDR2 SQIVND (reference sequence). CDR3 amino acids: CASSIQGNDNQPQHF. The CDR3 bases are TGTGCCAGTAGTATCCAAGGTAATGACAATCAGCCCCAGCATTTT.

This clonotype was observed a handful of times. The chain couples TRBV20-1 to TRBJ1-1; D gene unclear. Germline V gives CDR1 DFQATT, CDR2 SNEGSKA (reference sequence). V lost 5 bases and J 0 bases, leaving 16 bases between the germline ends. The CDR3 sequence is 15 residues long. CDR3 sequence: CSADQRAPLNTEAFF. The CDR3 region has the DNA TGCAGTGCTGACCAACGGGCCCCCCTGAACACTGAAGCTTTCTTT.

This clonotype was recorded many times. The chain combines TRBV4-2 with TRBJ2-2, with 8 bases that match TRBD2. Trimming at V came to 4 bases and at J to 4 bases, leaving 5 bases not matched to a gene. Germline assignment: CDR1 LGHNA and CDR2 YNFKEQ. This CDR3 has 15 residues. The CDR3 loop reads CASSPREGATGELFF. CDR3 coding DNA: TGTGCCAGCAGCCCTCGGGAGGGCGCCACCGGGGAGCTGTTTTTT.

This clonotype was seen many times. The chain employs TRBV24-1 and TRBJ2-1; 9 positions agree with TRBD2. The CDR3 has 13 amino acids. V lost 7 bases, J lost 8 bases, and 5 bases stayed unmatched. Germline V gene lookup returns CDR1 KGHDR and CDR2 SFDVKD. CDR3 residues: CATRDSGSDEQFF. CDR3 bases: TGTGCCACCAGGGATAGCGGGAGCGATGAGCAGTTCTTC.

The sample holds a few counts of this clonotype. CDR3 DNA: TGTGCCACCTGGGGACAGCAAATGAACACTGAAGCTTTCTTT. This translates into CATWGQQMNTEAFF. This sequence joins TRBV15 and TRBJ1-1, with 7 positions matching TRBD1. The germline gives CDR1 LNHNV, CDR2 YYDKDF (reference sequence). This CDR3 comprises 14 residues. V shed 8 bases and J 0 bases; nucleotides not matched to a gene: 6.

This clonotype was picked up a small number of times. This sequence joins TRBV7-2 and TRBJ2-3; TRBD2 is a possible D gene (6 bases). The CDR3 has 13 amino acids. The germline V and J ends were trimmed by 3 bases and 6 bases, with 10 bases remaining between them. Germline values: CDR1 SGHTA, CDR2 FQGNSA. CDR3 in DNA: TGTGCCAGCAGCTTGATGGGGAGGGATACGCAGTATTTT. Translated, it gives CASSLMGRDTQYF.

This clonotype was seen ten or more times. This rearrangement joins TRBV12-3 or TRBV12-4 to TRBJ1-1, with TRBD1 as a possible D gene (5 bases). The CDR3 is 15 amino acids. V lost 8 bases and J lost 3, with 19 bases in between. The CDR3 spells CASSSSRGGYTEAFF. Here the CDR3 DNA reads TGTGCCAGCTCCTCATCTCGCGGGGGGTACACTGAAGCTTTCTTT.

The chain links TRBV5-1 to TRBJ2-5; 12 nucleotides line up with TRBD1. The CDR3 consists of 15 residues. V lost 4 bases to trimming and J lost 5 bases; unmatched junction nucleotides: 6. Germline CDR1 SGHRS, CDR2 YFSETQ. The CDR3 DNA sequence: TGCGCCAGCAGCGCGGGACAGGGGGCCGGGGAGACCCAGTACTTC. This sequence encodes CASSAGQGAGETQYF.

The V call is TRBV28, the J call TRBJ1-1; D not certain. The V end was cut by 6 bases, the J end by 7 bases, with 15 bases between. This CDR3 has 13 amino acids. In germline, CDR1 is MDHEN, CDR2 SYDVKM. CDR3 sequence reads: CASSLDRLREAFF. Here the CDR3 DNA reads TGTGCCAGCAGCCTAGACCGGCTCCGTGAAGCTTTCTTT. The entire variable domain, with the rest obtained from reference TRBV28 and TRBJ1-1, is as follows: DVKVTQSSRYLVKRTGEKVFLECVQDMDHENMFWYRQDPGLGLRLIYFSYDVKMKEKGDIPEGYSVSREKKERFSLILESASTNQTSMYLCASSLDRLREAFFGQGTRLTVV.

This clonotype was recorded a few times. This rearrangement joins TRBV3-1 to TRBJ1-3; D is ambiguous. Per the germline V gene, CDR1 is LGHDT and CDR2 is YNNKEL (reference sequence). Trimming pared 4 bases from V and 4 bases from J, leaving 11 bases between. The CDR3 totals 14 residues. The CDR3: CASSLTGRGNTIYF. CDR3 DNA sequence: TGTGCCAGCAGCCTTACTGGGAGGGGAAACACCATATATTTT.

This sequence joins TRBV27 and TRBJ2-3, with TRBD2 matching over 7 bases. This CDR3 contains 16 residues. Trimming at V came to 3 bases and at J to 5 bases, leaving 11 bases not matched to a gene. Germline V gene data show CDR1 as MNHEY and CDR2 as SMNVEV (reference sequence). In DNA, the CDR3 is TGTGCCAGCAGTTTCTTATCTGCGGGAGTGGGAGATACGCAGTATTTT. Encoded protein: CASSFLSAGVGDTQYF.

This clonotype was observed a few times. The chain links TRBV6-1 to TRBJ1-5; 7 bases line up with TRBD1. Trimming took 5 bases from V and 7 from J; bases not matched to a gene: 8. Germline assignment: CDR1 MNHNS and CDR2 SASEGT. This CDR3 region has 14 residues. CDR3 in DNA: TGTGCCAGCAGTCCAAGGGGGCGCCGGCAGCCCCAGCATTTT. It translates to CASSPRGRRQPQHF.